Presented here are 29 T cell receptor beta chains from one specimen sequenced in a study of PD-L1 blockade in urothelial cancer. Time point denoted: pretreatment peripheral blood. Here immunoSEQ multiplex PCR was the method, and the copy in TCRdb shows in-frame clones only, minus some. Of tens of thousands of clones in the sample, around 85% are singletons; the top ten hold 14% to 15%. The sample was PBMCs, taken around atezolizumab (anti-PD-L1) treatment. The receptors were gathered from a woman in her sixties with urothelial cancer.

The chain is built from TRBV7-2 and TRBJ2-1; TRBD2 agrees at 14 bases. CDR1 is SGHTA, CDR2 FQGNSA, per germline. The CDR3 has 18 amino acids. V lost 5 bases to trimming and J lost 7 bases; unmatched junction nucleotides: 13. The CDR3 spells CASSVRTSGGFRFNEQFF. CDR3 nucleotides: TGTGCCAGCAGCGTAAGGACTAGCGGGGGGTTCCGATTTAATGAGCAGTTCTTC.

The chain has TRBV27 and TRBJ1-5; 7 bases map to TRBD1. This CDR3 has 16 amino acids. From germline, CDR1 is MNHEY and CDR2 SMNVEV (reference sequence). Trimming at V came to 3 bases and at J to 2 bases, leaving 7 bases not matched to a gene. The CDR3 nucleotides are TGTGCCAGCAGTTTTAGGAGACAGGGCGGCAATCAGCCCCAGCATTTT. Its protein is CASSFRRQGGNQPQHF.

The chain combines TRBV18 with TRBJ2-7, with 7 bases aligning to TRBD2. Per the germline V gene, CDR1 is KGHSH and CDR2 is LQKENI. J lost 2 bases, V lost 3 bases, and 4 bases had no gene match. This CDR3 is built from 14 residues. The CDR3 DNA follows: TGTGCCAGCTCACCTCCCGGGACTACCTACGAGCAGTACTTC. As protein: CASSPPGTTYEQYF.

As for this clone: Compared with germline, one end of the junction differs, possibly owing to a read error. The chain uses TRBV18 and TRBJ2-1; TRBD1 agrees at 8 bases. Germline V gene data show CDR1 as KGHSH and CDR2 as LQKENI. This CDR3 contains 16 residues. CDR3 bases: TGTGCCAGCTCTCCACGGGGCAGGGGGCTTAAGAATGAGCAGTTCTTC. This translates into CASSPRGRGLKNEQFF.

This rearrangement joins TRBV6-1 to TRBJ2-7; 8 bases line up with TRBD1. This CDR3 has 15 residues. Germline CDR1 reads MNHNS; CDR2 reads SASEGT. With 4 bases clipped from V and 3 bases from J, the junction kept 8 bases outside the gene matches. This CDR3 is CASSALGQGIYEQYF. In DNA form, the CDR3 reads TGTGCCAGCAGTGCCCTTGGACAGGGAATCTACGAGCAGTACTTC.

The chain carries TRBV6-5 and TRBJ2-1; 12 positions agree with TRBD2. The germline V gene encodes CDR1 MNHEY and CDR2 SVGAGI. The CDR3 extends over 15 amino acids. Trimming cost V 3 bases and J 6 bases; bases outside gene matches: 3. The CDR3 loop reads CASSYLAGGPNEQFF. The CDR3 coding sequence is TGTGCCAGCAGTTATCTAGCGGGGGGGCCCAATGAGCAGTTCTTC.

The rearrangement joins TRBV18 to TRBJ2-3; TRBD1 aligns across 8 bases. Germline-derived CDR1 and CDR2 are KGHSH and LQKENI. CDR3 size: 15 residues. The V and J ends lost 1 base and 6 bases, in that order; junction bases with no gene match: 6. DNA of the CDR3: TGTGCCAGCTCACCACTTTTCCAGGGGGCCGATACGCAGTATTTT. It codes for CASSPLFQGADTQYF. Drawing the rest from reference TRBV18 and TRBJ2-3, the complete variable domain is NAGVMQNPRHLVRRRGQEARLRCSPMKGHSHVYWYRQLPEEGLKFMVYLQKENIIDESGMPKERFSAEFPKEGPSILRIQQVVRGDSAAYFCASSPLFQGADTQYFGPGTRLTVL.

This chain uses TRBV28 with TRBJ2-7, with D possibly TRBD2 on 5 matching bases. CDR1 MDHEN and CDR2 SYDVKM come from the germline V gene. This CDR3 region has 10 residues. Trimming took off 8 bases at V and 3 bases at J, with 5 bases between the two ends. CDR3 DNA: TGTGCCAGCCGGGGCTACGAGCAGTACTTC. Translation: CASRGYEQYF.

This clone was detected once. This chain links TRBV6-6 with TRBJ2-7, with 9 bases that match TRBD1. V dropped 6 bases and J dropped 0; count of bases not matched to a gene: 6. The CDR3 spans 15 residues. Germline V gene data show CDR1 as MNHNY and CDR2 as SVGAGI (reference sequence). CDR3 DNA sequence: TGTGCCAGCAGATTGACAGGGGGACCCTCCTACGAGCAGTACTTC. Protein product: CASRLTGGPSYEQYF.

V is TRBV18 and J is TRBJ2-7, with D possibly being TRBD1 (7 bases). Germline CDR1 and CDR2: KGHSH and LQKENI. This CDR3 has 13 residues. V gave up 6 bases and J gave up 6 bases, with 15 bases separating them. CDR3 region: CASSTGVGGEQYF. In nucleotides, the CDR3 is TGTGCCAGCTCTACAGGGGTCGGGGGCGAGCAGTACTTC.

This clone came up once. The CDR3, as DNA: TGTGCCAGCAAGGGACAGGGTTTCACCGGGGAGCTGTTTTTT. Its translation is CASKGQGFTGELFF. The genes are TRBV5-4 and TRBJ2-2, with 9 bases that match TRBD1. J gave up 4 bases and V 6 bases, and 4 bases lay outside the gene matches. Germline CDR1 SGHNT, CDR2 YYREEE (reference sequence). The CDR3 is 14 residues long.

This chain connects TRBV5-1 to TRBJ2-3, with TRBD2 matching over 11 bases. CDR3 length: 16 amino acids. The germline V gene encodes CDR1 SGHRS and CDR2 YFSETQ. V lost 2 bases, J lost 2 bases, and 4 bases stayed unmatched. The CDR3 spells CASSLRLAGITDTQYF. The DNA for the CDR3 is TGCGCCAGCAGCTTAAGACTAGCGGGGATCACAGATACGCAGTATTTT.

The V gene is TRBV27, the J gene TRBJ2-1, with 7 bases matching TRBD1. CDR3 size: 14 residues. With V trimmed by 0 bases and J by 6 bases, 2 bases remained unmatched. Germline-derived CDR1 and CDR2 are MNHEY and SMNVEV (reference sequence). The CDR3 protein is CASSLSRDSNEQFF. CDR3 DNA sequence: TGTGCCAGCAGTTTATCACGGGACAGCAATGAGCAGTTCTTC.

V and J are TRBV19 and TRBJ1-1, with no clear D. This CDR3 has 13 residues. With 6 bases removed from V and 6 bases from J, the gap between germline ends came to 14 bases. Germline-derived CDR1 and CDR2 are LNHDA and SQIVND (reference sequence). This CDR3 is CASRLRIEAEAFF. CDR3 coding DNA: TGTGCCAGTAGATTACGAATAGAGGCTGAAGCTTTCTTT.

Here the CDR3 reads CASSHDRGRQPQHF. As DNA, the CDR3 is TGTGCCAGTAGTCATGACAGGGGGCGTCAGCCCCAGCATTTT. This chain uses TRBV19 with TRBJ1-5, with 10 bases that match TRBD1. The CDR3 runs to 14 residues. V trimming: 5 bases; J trimming: 6 bases; junction bases outside the gene matches: 4. Looked up from germline, CDR1 is LNHDA and CDR2 is SQIVND (reference sequence).

J is TRBJ1-2 and V is TRBV28; possibly TRBD1 for D (5 bases). V was cut by 1 base and J by 7 bases, with 16 bases left in between. Germline CDR1 reads MDHEN; CDR2 reads SYDVKM. The CDR3 covers 15 residues. The chain's CDR3 is CASSLSSRAGGGYTF. In DNA form, the CDR3 reads TGTGCCAGCAGTTTATCCTCCAGGGCCGGCGGTGGCTACACCTTC.

The rearrangement uses TRBV19 and TRBJ2-1, with TRBD2 matching over 7 bases. The CDR3 spans 15 residues. V dropped 3 bases and J dropped 0; count of bases not matched to a gene: 2. The germline V gene has CDR1 LNHDA and CDR2 SQIVND (reference sequence). The CDR3 protein is CASSITGGSYNEQFF. In nucleotides, the CDR3 is TGTGCCAGTAGTATTACGGGAGGCTCCTACAATGAGCAGTTCTTC.

The rearrangement uses TRBV5-6 and TRBJ2-5; 7 bases agree with TRBD1. CDR3 size: 17 residues. V shed 3 bases and J 4 bases; nucleotides not matched to a gene: 15. Germline V gene data show CDR1 as SGHDT and CDR2 as YYEEEE. The CDR3 spells CASSSSIAGTERETQYF. CDR3 nucleotide sequence: TGTGCCAGCAGCTCTAGTATTGCCGGGACAGAAAGAGAGACCCAGTACTTC.

The CDR3 DNA is TGTGCCAGCAGCTCCCCCGGACTAGCGGGGGGGCCATACCGATACGAGCAGTACTTC. This translates into CASSSPGLAGGPYRYEQYF. The V and J genes are TRBV7-9 and TRBJ2-7; 15 bases align to TRBD2. Trimming removed 4 bases from V and 4 bases from J; junction bases left unmatched: 14. The germline CDR1 and CDR2 sequences are SEHNR and FQNEAQ (reference sequence). The CDR3 is made up of 19 amino acids.

V usage is TRBV29-1 and J usage is TRBJ2-7, with D possibly TRBD1 on 5 matching bases. This CDR3 contains 13 residues. The V end lost 5 bases, the J end lost 2 bases, and 13 bases lay between the germline ends. Germline V gene sequence: CDR1 SQVTM, CDR2 ANQGSEA. The DNA of the CDR3 is TGCAGCGTTAAAGGACACCCGACCTACGAGCAGTACTTC. Its protein product is CSVKGHPTYEQYF.

This chain uses TRBV29-1 with TRBJ1-1; D gene uncertain. Looked up from germline, CDR1 is SQVTM and CDR2 is ANQGSEA. Trimming stripped 1 base from V and 5 bases from J, with 5 bases between. This CDR3 spans 11 amino acids. CDR3 DNA sequence: TGCAGCGTTGAAGGGGAGACTGAAGCTTTCTTT. As protein: CSVEGETEAFF.

This clone occurred once. V gene TRBV2 combines with J gene TRBJ1-5, with TRBD1 matching over 8 bases. The CDR3 contains 15 residues. Germline-derived CDR1 and CDR2 are SNHLY and FYNNEI. The ends lost 6 bases at V and 1 base at J; junction bases unmatched: 5. This CDR3 is CASSYRGASNQPQHF. CDR3 DNA sequence: TGTGCCAGCAGCTACAGGGGGGCGAGCAATCAGCCCCAGCATTTT.

The J gene is TRBJ1-5, the V gene TRBV27; 7 bases fit TRBD1. The ends lost 8 bases at V and 8 bases at J; junction bases unmatched: 15. CDR3 length: 15 residues. CDR1 and CDR2 from the germline V gene are MNHEY and SMNVEV (reference sequence). CDR3 loop: CASWETGSGNKPQHF. The CDR3 DNA sequence: TGTGCCAGCTGGGAGACAGGGTCAGGGAATAAGCCCCAGCATTTT.

The rearrangement uses TRBV7-2 and TRBJ1-5; the match to TRBD1 covers 7 bases. V lost 2 bases, J lost 6 bases, and 7 bases stayed unmatched. The CDR3 spans 15 residues. CDR1 is SGHTA, CDR2 FQGNSA, per germline. The CDR3 DNA sequence: TGTGCCAGCAGCTTAAGGGACAGAGGTCGTCAGCCCCAGCATTTT. Protein sequence: CASSLRDRGRQPQHF. Complete variable domain (other parts from reference TRBV7-2 and TRBJ1-5): GAGVSQSPSNKVTEKGKDVELRCDPISGHTALYWYRQSLGQGLEFLIYFQGNSAPDKSGLPSDRFSAERTGGSVSTLTIQRTQQEDSAVYLCASSLRDRGRQPQHFGDGTRLSIL.

The chain couples TRBV6-6 to TRBJ1-4; D remains unclear. CDR3 length: 14 amino acids. Germline assignment: CDR1 MNHNY and CDR2 SVGAGI (reference sequence). Trimming shortened V by 0 bases and J by 11 bases, and 13 bases separated the two germline ends. The CDR3 region has the DNA TGTGCCAGCAGTTACTCGTTAAACTCGGGGAAACTGTTTTTT. As protein: CASSYSLNSGKLFF.

The chain uses TRBV10-2 and TRBJ2-7; 9 bases agree with TRBD1. V gave up 7 bases and J gave up 4 bases; unmatched junction bases: 5. Germline V gives CDR1 WSHSY, CDR2 SAAADI. The CDR3 runs to 13 residues. Here the CDR3 DNA reads TGCGCCAGCAAGGGACAGGGCTCGTACGAGCAGTACTTC. As protein: CASKGQGSYEQYF.

This rearrangement joins TRBV15 to TRBJ1-2; 8 bases map to TRBD1. This CDR3 region has 17 residues. V shed 0 bases, J shed 4 bases, and the junction held 10 bases outside the gene matches. Germline V gene sequence: CDR1 LNHNV, CDR2 YYDKDF (reference sequence). The CDR3 sequence: CATSRDGGTGRIYGYTF. CDR3 coding DNA: TGTGCCACCAGCAGAGACGGGGGGACAGGACGTATCTATGGCTACACCTTC.

This clone came up a few times. The genes are TRBV6-5 and TRBJ2-7; D is undetermined. Per germline, CDR1 MNHEY and CDR2 SVGAGI. V was clipped by 2 bases and J by 3 bases, with 14 bases between them. The CDR3 spans 15 residues. The CDR3 region is CASSYNPPPGYEQYF. CDR3 nucleotides: TGTGCCAGCAGTTACAACCCGCCGCCGGGCTACGAGCAGTACTTC.

CDR3 protein: CASSLAPGGDTEAFF. The DNA for the CDR3 is TGTGCCAGCAGCTTGGCCCCCGGGGGAGACACTGAAGCTTTCTTT. The chain uses TRBV5-6 and TRBJ1-1; tentative D call: TRBD1 (5 bases). This CDR3 is built from 15 residues. With 0 bases removed from V and 3 bases from J, the gap between germline ends came to 12 bases. Germline V gives CDR1 SGHDT, CDR2 YYEEEE.